This T cell receptor (beta chain) was captured by sequencing in a study of blood T cell repertoires in COVID-19. Some clones are missing from TCRdb's copy, which holds only in-frame ones; the method was immunoSEQ multiplex PCR. This sample has 150,000 to 200,000 clones, with about 89% found just once. The CDR3 length is 15 residues. Unmatched junction bases numbered 4, after V lost 5 bases and J lost 7 bases. CDR1 is SEHNR and CDR2 is FQNEAQ in the germline V gene (reference sequence). Sequenced sample: peripheral blood. The TCR originated in a young man who had recovered from COVID-19. The V and J genes are TRBV7-9 and TRBJ2-1, with 14 bases identical to TRBD2. CDR3 protein: CASSDGTSGRNEQFF. In nucleotides, the CDR3 is TGTGCCAGCAGCGATGGGACTAGCGGGAGAAATGAGCAGTTCTTC. The full variable domain, with the rest looked up from reference TRBV7-9 and TRBJ2-1, is DTGVSQNPRHKITKRGQNVTFRCDPISEHNRLYWYRQTLGQGPEFLTYFQNEAQLEKSRLLSDRFSAERPKGSFSTLEIQRTEQGDSAMYLCASSDGTSGRNEQFFGPGTRLTVL.